A selection of T cell receptor beta chains follows, all from one sample in a study of beta chain features in type 1 diabetes. Data came from immunoSEQ multiplex PCR; TCRdb stores just in-frame clones and leaves some out. The sample has around 340,000 clones, roughly 9% seen once. Input material: central memory CD4+ T cells from blood. These receptors were taken from a man aged 25-45 years with type 1 diabetes. Both conserved end residues are part of each CDR3. The D gene is left open where the match is weak. Some rows have no size entry. The others give once, few or many, or a class for an expanded clone.

clone size,J gene,V gene,D gene,CDR3 DNA,CDR3 protein
few,TRBJ1-5,TRBV18,-,TGTGCCAGCTCACCCAATATTGAGGGCAATCAGCCCCAGCATTTT,CASSPNIEGNQPQHF
-,TRBJ2-3,TRBV11-2,-,TGTGCCAGCAGCCCCGGAGTCAGCACGCAGTATTTT,CASSPGVSTQYF
-,TRBJ2-5,TRBV28,TRBD2,TGTGCCAGCAGTTTCTTTGGGATCTGGGAGGGAAGTTTTCGCCGGAAAGAGACCCAGTACTTC,CASSFFGIWEGSFRRKETQYF
few,TRBJ1-4,TRBV5-6,-,TGTGCCAGCAGTATGGCAGTATTTGATGAAAAACTGTTTTTT,CASSMAVFDEKLFF
many,TRBJ2-1,TRBV7-2,TRBD2,TGTGCCAGCAGCTTATGGTCCGGGGGGGCGAATGAGCAGTTCTTC,CASSLWSGGANEQFF
few,TRBJ1-4,TRBV28,-,TGTGCCAGCAGTGCCTACGAAAAACTGTTTTTT,CASSAYEKLFF
few,TRBJ2-7,TRBV5-4,TRBD2,TGTGCCAGCAGCTTACTAGCGGGGGACGAGCAGTACTTC,CASSLLAGDEQYF
few,TRBJ2-5,TRBV5-4,-,TGTGCCAGCAGCTCGGCGGGACTCCAAGAGACCCAGTACTTC,CASSSAGLQETQYF
many,TRBJ2-7,TRBV7-9,-,TGTGCCAGCGGGGCGGAAGCCTACGAGCAGTACTTC,CASGAEAYEQYF
-,TRBJ2-7,TRBV29-1,-,TGCAGCGTTGACGCCTACGACACACTTATCTCCTACGAGCAGTACTTC,CSVDAYDTLISYEQYF
few,TRBJ2-3,TRBV6-1,TRBD2,TGTGCCAGCAGTTGGACTAGCGTAACAGATACGCAGTATTTT,CASSWTSVTDTQYF
-,TRBJ2-5,TRBV2,-,TGTGCCAGCAGTCTCCAAAGGGGCACGAGCGAGACCCAGTACTTC,CASSLQRGTSETQYF
few,TRBJ2-3,TRBV27,-,TGTGCCAGCACCCAGAAGGTAGATACGCAGTATTTT,CASTQKVDTQYF
few,TRBJ1-1,TRBV6-1,-,TGTGCCAGCAGTGAAGGAAGGAACACTGAAGCTTTCTTT,CASSEGRNTEAFF